The rows below give T cell receptor beta chains drawn from one sample of a study of blood T cell repertoires in COVID-19. Here immunoSEQ multiplex PCR was the method, and the copy in TCRdb shows in-frame clones only, minus some. The sample holds about 140,000 clones; about 80% are singletons and the top ten take under 5%. Material: peripheral blood. Receptors were obtained from a woman aged 55-70 years with acute or convalescent COVID-19. Both conserved end residues are part of each CDR3. The D gene is left open where the match is weak. Size is omitted from some rows. Given values are once, few, many or a class for expanded clones.

J gene,clone size,V gene,D gene,CDR3 protein,CDR3 DNA
TRBJ1-1,.,TRBV12-3/TRBV12-4,.,CASSQQGKIEAFF,TGTGCCAGCAGTCAACAGGGTAAGATTGAAGCTTTCTTT
TRBJ2-1,.,TRBV7-3,.,CASSLGGGNEQFF,TGTGCCAGCAGCTTAGGTGGAGGCAATGAGCAGTTCTTC
TRBJ2-7,once,TRBV28,.,CASSSGLSPAEQYF,TGTGCCAGCAGTTCGGGACTCTCGCCTGCGGAGCAGTACTTC
TRBJ2-3,.,TRBV5-1,.,CASSLGTPSSTDTQYF,TGCGCCAGCAGCTTGGGTACACCTTCTAGCACAGATACGCAGTATTTT
TRBJ1-2,few,TRBV28,.,CATTGGTNYGYTF,TGTGCCACCACCGGGGGAACTAACTATGGCTACACCTTC
TRBJ2-7,.,TRBV29-1,TRBD1,CSVVSPGQGQSEQYF,TGCAGCGTGGTTTCCCCGGGACAGGGACAAAGCGAGCAGTACTTC
TRBJ1-1,.,TRBV4-2,TRBD1,CASSRVGRGTEAFF,TGTGCCAGCAGCCGGGTCGGCAGGGGGACTGAAGCTTTCTTT
TRBJ1-4,.,TRBV28,.,CASTTAGGRLSEKLFF,TGTGCCAGCACCACTGCAGGTGGTAGGTTAAGTGAAAAACTGTTTTTT
TRBJ1-1,.,TRBV11-1,TRBD1,CASSLVGDSLNTEAFF,TGTGCCAGCAGCTTAGTCGGGGACAGCCTGAACACTGAAGCTTTCTTT
TRBJ1-1,few,TRBV12-3/TRBV12-4,.,CASSLGAGSEAFF,TGTGCCAGCAGTTTAGGGGCAGGCAGTGAAGCTTTCTTT
TRBJ1-4,.,TRBV4-3,TRBD1,CASSQERTGWDEKLFF,TGCGCCAGCAGCCAAGAAAGGACAGGGTGGGATGAAAAACTGTTTTTT
TRBJ2-5,.,TRBV19,.,CASSRSTRRETQYF,TGTGCCAGTAGTCGCAGCACACGGAGGGAGACCCAGTACTTC
TRBJ2-3,.,TRBV5-1,TRBD1,CASSLAGQGQTDTQYF,TGCGCCAGCAGCTTGGCGGGACAGGGGCAAACAGATACGCAGTATTTT
TRBJ2-7,.,TRBV5-6,.,CASSGAVPYEQYF,TGTGCCAGCAGCGGAGCGGTCCCCTACGAGCAGTACTTC
TRBJ1-5,.,TRBV28,.,CASSLSSGMTQPQHF,TGTGCCAGCAGTTTATCCTCAGGGATGACTCAGCCCCAGCATTTT
TRBJ1-3,.,TRBV10-2,TRBD1,CASGTAGNTIYF,TGCGCCAGCGGGACAGCTGGAAACACCATATATTTT
TRBJ2-1,.,TRBV3-1/TRBV3-2,TRBD2,CASSQVAGGVYNEQFF,TGTGCCAGCAGCCAAGTAGCGGGAGGGGTATACAATGAGCAGTTCTTC
TRBJ1-1,.,TRBV10-3,TRBD1,CAISDYRQGITEAFF,TGTGCCATCAGTGACTACCGACAGGGTATTACTGAAGCTTTCTTT
TRBJ2-1,.,TRBV9,TRBD1,CASSVVGTDYYNEQFF,TGTGCCAGCAGCGTAGTCGGGACAGACTACTACAATGAGCAGTTCTTC
TRBJ1-4,few,TRBV7-9,.,CASSLVSPGEKLFF,TGTGCCAGCAGCTTAGTCTCTCCAGGCGAAAAACTGTTTTTT
TRBJ2-7,.,TRBV27,.,CASSLLGRGTTYEQYF,TGTGCCAGCAGTTTATTGGGCAGGGGAACAACCTACGAGCAGTACTTC
TRBJ2-7,.,TRBV7-2,.,CASSAAQGFYYEQYF,TGTGCCAGCAGCGCCGCCCAGGGATTTTACTACGAGCAGTACTTC
TRBJ2-1,few,TRBV15,TRBD2,CATSTRGTGGAGTSGRGSYNEQFF,TGTGCCACCAGCACTAGAGGGACAGGGGGCGCCGGGACTAGCGGGAGGGGGTCCTACAATGAGCAGTTCTTC
TRBJ1-2,.,TRBV2,TRBD1,CASSEDGTSDRVYGYTF,TGTGCCAGCAGTGAAGACGGGACCTCAGACAGGGTATACGGCTACACCTTC
TRBJ1-3,.,TRBV28,.,CASSFLRGSGNTIYF,TGTGCCAGCAGTTTCCTACGGGGGAGTGGAAACACCATATATTTT
TRBJ2-1,.,TRBV19,TRBD1,CATRGQGAVNEQFF,TGTGCCACTAGGGGACAGGGAGCGGTCAATGAGCAGTTCTTC
TRBJ1-2,.,TRBV6-5,.,CASSYTTGKSSYTF,TGTGCCAGCAGTTATACCACCGGGAAGTCTAGCTACACCTTC
TRBJ1-5,.,TRBV10-3,.,CATKGVVGNQPQHF,TGTGCCACCAAGGGGGTAGTGGGCAATCAGCCCCAGCATTTT